The 4 T cell receptor beta chains presented below share a single source sample, sequenced in a study of blood T cell repertoires in COVID-19. Using immunoSEQ multiplex PCR, the repertoire was profiled, and TCRdb retains in-frame clones only, with some absent. The sample lists about 170,000 clones; about 85% were seen once. The sequencing input was peripheral blood. Receptors originate from a man in his fifties or sixties who had recovered from COVID-19.

The V call is TRBV19, the J call TRBJ1-2; the match to TRBD1 covers 10 bases. V gave up 5 bases and J gave up 7 bases; unmatched junction bases: 10. The length of the CDR3 is 15 residues. The V gene's germline CDR1 is LNHDA and CDR2 SQIVND (reference sequence). DNA of the CDR3: TGTGCCAGTAGTCCGCCCGGGGACAGGGGAGGTGGCTACACCTTC. Translation gives CASSPPGDRGGGYTF.

V is TRBV5-1 and J is TRBJ2-1; D perhaps matches TRBD2 (6 bases). Germline loops: CDR1 SGHRS, CDR2 YFSETQ. The length of the CDR3 is 15 residues. V was shortened by 1 base and J by 2 bases, with 10 bases between the two germline ends. The CDR3 region has the DNA TGCGCCAGCAGCTTGAAGGAGGGGCCCTACAATGAGCAGTTCTTC. This sequence encodes CASSLKEGPYNEQFF. Combining the CDR3 with reference TRBV5-1 and TRBJ2-1 gives the whole variable domain KAGVTQTPRYLIKTRGQQVTLSCSPISGHRSVSWYQQTPGQGLQFLFEYFSETQRNKGNFPGRFSGRQFSNSRSEMNVSTLELGDSALYLCASSLKEGPYNEQFFGPGTRLTVL.

The chain couples TRBV7-2 to TRBJ2-1; D is possibly TRBD2 (5 bases). This CDR3 comprises 15 residues. Germline assignment: CDR1 SGHTA and CDR2 FQGNSA. The ends were cut back, 4 bases at V and 4 bases at J, with 14 bases in the middle. The CDR3 is CASSWTEGSYNEQFF. Here the CDR3 DNA reads TGTGCCAGCAGCTGGACTGAGGGTTCGTACAATGAGCAGTTCTTC.

The count of this clone is one. The chain joins TRBV5-1 to TRBJ2-3, with TRBD1 matching 9 bases. CDR1 is SGHRS and CDR2 is YFSETQ in the germline V gene. With V trimmed by 4 bases and J by 10 bases, 10 bases remained unmatched. This CDR3 is 14 amino acids long. CDR3 sequence (DNA): TGCGCCAGCAGCCCAAGGACAGGGGAGGATCCGCAGTATTTT. Protein product: CASSPRTGEDPQYF.